Following are 18 T cell receptor beta chains from one sample sequenced in a study of PD-1 blockade in classical Hodgkin lymphoma. Indicated time point: cycle 4 day 1 (C4D1), after less than 7 weeks of nivolumab. After autologous stem cell transplantation all patients relapsed, and prior brentuximab vedotin exposure differed between cohorts. Thawed PBMCs were the source of CD8+ T cells, obtained through magnetic negative selection. Method: immunoSEQ multiplex PCR; TCRdb's copy keeps in-frame clones and lacks some. The sample gives around 6,000 clones, about 76% of which show up once; 13% is in the top ten. Sequenced here: CD8+ T cells from blood, sampled before the fourth cycle of nivolumab. Receptors were obtained from a human donor with classical Hodgkin lymphoma.

The CDR3 here is CASSSPKRGGEQYF. The CDR3 coding sequence is TGTGCCAGCTCCTCCCCCAAGCGGGGAGGCGAGCAGTACTTC. The V and J genes are TRBV6-4 and TRBJ2-5; 7 bases match TRBD2. The closer fit of TRBJ2-7 to the DNA end suggests the J call may be wrong. CDR3 size: 14 residues. Germline-derived CDR1 and CDR2 are MRHNA and SNTAGT.

The rearrangement uses TRBV28 and TRBJ2-3; D ambiguous. CDR3 length: 15 amino acids. V lost 5 bases, J lost 0 bases, and 12 bases lay in between. Germline V gene sequence: CDR1 MDHEN, CDR2 SYDVKM. The CDR3 nucleotides read TGTGCCAGCAGTCCCCTGGTATACAGCACAGATACGCAGTATTTT. This sequence encodes CASSPLVYSTDTQYF.

The V call is TRBV5-5, the J call TRBJ2-7; no definite D call. Germline CDR1 and CDR2: SGHKS and YYEKEE (reference sequence). V was cut by 3 bases and J by 0 bases, with 7 bases left in between. The CDR3 contains 13 residues. The CDR3 nucleotides read TGTGCCAGCAGCTCGACGGGCTCCTACGAGCAGTACTTC. This encodes CASSSTGSYEQYF.

Within the sample, this clone is medium-sized (0.01 to 0.1%). The chain employs TRBV27 and TRBJ1-6, with D uncertain. Germline V CDR1 and CDR2: MNHEY, SMNVEV (reference sequence). The CDR3 length is 12 residues. V was cut by 7 bases and J by 6 bases, with 7 bases left in between. The CDR3 protein is CASNDLNSPLHF. The CDR3 nucleotides read TGTGCCAGCAATGACCTTAATTCACCCCTCCACTTT.

V gene TRBV7-2 combines with J gene TRBJ2-7; TRBD1 agrees at 7 bases. The CDR3 totals 16 residues. Germline loops: CDR1 SGHTA, CDR2 FQGNSA. The junction had 10 bases not matched to a gene; V was cut back by 5 bases and J by 0 bases. CDR3 bases: TGTGCCAGCAGCCTGAAGACAGGGATGAGCTCCTACGAGCAGTACTTC. It specifies CASSLKTGMSSYEQYF.

The chain joins TRBV19 to TRBJ2-2; D remains ambiguous. Trimming cost V 0 bases and J 0 bases, with 8 bases left between them. This CDR3 spans 16 amino acids. Germline V gives CDR1 LNHDA, CDR2 SQIVND (reference sequence). CDR3 sequence: CASSIDGRTNTGELFF. The CDR3 nucleotides are TGTGCCAGTAGTATAGACGGCAGGACGAACACCGGGGAGCTGTTTTTT. The full variable domain, its missing parts supplied by reference TRBV19 and TRBJ2-2, is DGGITQSPKYLFRKEGQNVTLSCEQNLNHDAMYWYRQDPGQGLRLIYYSQIVNDFQKGDIAEGYSVSREKKESFPLTVTSAQKNPTAFYLCASSIDGRTNTGELFFGEGSRLTVL.

The chain's CDR3 is CASSPLGQEGYEQYF. The DNA of the CDR3 is TGCGCCAGCAGCCCACTTGGACAGGAGGGTTACGAGCAGTACTTC. The J gene is TRBJ2-7, the V gene TRBV5-1, with D perhaps TRBD1 (7 bases). The CDR3 is made up of 15 amino acids. V was trimmed by 4 bases and J by 4 bases, leaving 18 bases between them. The germline gives CDR1 SGHRS, CDR2 YFSETQ.

This clone was picked up one time. The V call is TRBV9, the J call TRBJ2-3; the D gene is possibly TRBD2 (6 bases). The length of the CDR3 is 15 residues. V lost 4 bases and J 1 base, leaving 13 bases between the germline ends. In germline, CDR1 is SGDLS, CDR2 YYNGEE. The CDR3 loop is CASSFRLGGTDTQYF. CDR3 nucleotides: TGTGCCAGCAGCTTTCGACTAGGCGGCACAGATACGCAGTATTTT.

The J gene is TRBJ2-3, the V gene TRBV9; 7 nucleotides match TRBD1. This CDR3 has 15 amino acids. With V trimmed by 0 bases and J by 6 bases, 7 bases remained unmatched. Germline CDR1 reads SGDLS; CDR2 reads YYNGEE. The CDR3 is CASSVDPGGWDTQYF. In nucleotides, the CDR3 is TGTGCCAGCAGCGTAGACCCAGGGGGATGGGATACGCAGTATTTT.

The chain joins TRBV10-3 to TRBJ2-5; D remains ambiguous. Germline CDR1 reads ENHRY; CDR2 reads SYGVKD. The CDR3 consists of 15 residues. V was clipped by 6 bases and J by 2 bases, with 16 bases between them. The chain's CDR3 is CAISPTDQTQETQYF. As DNA, the CDR3 is TGTGCCATCAGCCCCACGGACCAAACGCAAGAGACCCAGTACTTC.

This chain uses TRBV30 with TRBJ2-5; D unresolved. The CDR3 length is 11 residues. Trimming stripped 3 bases from V and 2 bases from J, with 4 bases between. Germline values: CDR1 GTSNPN, CDR2 SVGIG (reference sequence). The DNA of the CDR3 is TGTGCCTGGAGCGAACAAGAGACCCAGTACTTC. This sequence encodes CAWSEQETQYF.

The chain joins TRBV7-6 to TRBJ2-5, with D possibly TRBD1 on 6 matching bases. V lost 5 bases, J lost 12 bases, and 19 bases lay in between. Germline V gene data show CDR1 as SGHVS and CDR2 as FNYEAQ. CDR3 length: 13 amino acids. The CDR3 spells CASSPRPTGGEYF. In nucleotides, the CDR3 is TGTGCCAGCAGCCCCCGGCCGACAGGCGGCGAGTACTTC.

This rearrangement joins TRBV11-3 to TRBJ2-7; TRBD2 might be the D (5 bases). Trimming took off 3 bases at V and 6 bases at J, with 24 bases between the two ends. From germline, CDR1 is SGHNT and CDR2 YENEEA. This CDR3 contains 17 residues. CDR3 nucleotide sequence: TGTGCCAGCAGCTTTAAAGAAGGACTTACTTGGATGGGCGAGCAGTACTTC. This sequence encodes CASSFKEGLTWMGEQYF.

On this clone itself: Other DNA sequences within the sample encode an identical CDR3. V is TRBV13 and J is TRBJ1-2, with TRBD1 matching 10 bases. The CDR3 is 14 residues long. V was clipped by 5 bases and J by 12 bases; unmatched bases: 12. Germline CDR1 and CDR2: PRHDT and FYEKMQ (reference sequence). This CDR3 is CASSPLGQGSGDTF. The CDR3 region has the DNA TGTGCCAGCAGCCCGTTGGGACAGGGGAGCGGGGACACCTTC.

This clone occurred once. The junction departs from germline at one end; a sequencing error may be responsible. The DNA for the CDR3 is TGCAGTGCACTCTTAGCGGGAATTAGGAACTTC. Translating it yields CSALLAGIRNF. The chain is built from TRBV20-1 and TRBJ2-4, with 8 bases aligning to TRBD2. The germline V gene encodes CDR1 DFQATT and CDR2 SNEGSKA (reference sequence). CDR3 length: 11 amino acids.

V usage is TRBV6-4 and J usage is TRBJ2-7; the match to TRBD2 covers 7 bases. The germline V gene encodes CDR1 MRHNA and CDR2 SNTAGT. The CDR3 covers 14 residues. V trimming: 8 bases; J trimming: 6 bases; junction bases outside the gene matches: 13. CDR3 sequence (DNA): TGTGCCAGCTCCTCCCCCAAGCGGGGAGGCGAGCAGTACTTC. Amino acid sequence: CASSSPKRGGEQYF.

The chain joins TRBV9 to TRBJ2-3; D remains unclear. Germline V gene lookup returns CDR1 SGDLS and CDR2 YYNGEE. The V end lost 0 bases, the J end lost 4 bases, and 6 bases lay between the germline ends. The CDR3 runs to 13 residues. The CDR3: CASSVEVPDTQYF. As DNA, the CDR3 is TGTGCCAGCAGCGTAGAGGTCCCAGATACGCAGTATTTT.

The chain couples TRBV9 to TRBJ1-1, with 9 positions matching TRBD1. This CDR3 has 16 residues. The junction had 12 bases not matched to a gene; V was cut back by 4 bases and J by 5 bases. The germline gives CDR1 SGDLS, CDR2 YYNGEE. The CDR3 loop is CASSLGTGWFRTEAFF. CDR3 nucleotide sequence: TGTGCCAGCAGCCTCGGGACAGGGTGGTTTCGTACTGAAGCTTTCTTT. The variable domain in full, completed from reference TRBV9 and TRBJ1-1, reads DSGVTQTPKHLITATGQRVTLRCSPRSGDLSVYWYQQSLDQGLQFLIQYYNGEERAKGNILERFSAQQFPDLHSELNLSSLELGDSALYFCASSLGTGWFRTEAFFGQGTRLTVV.